This T cell receptor (beta chain) stems from a study of blood T cells in healthy people across ages. Between the trimmed V and J ends, which lost 3 bases and 6 bases, there was a span of 12 bases. Germline V gene lookup returns CDR1 WNHNN and CDR2 SYGVQD (reference sequence). The CDR3 is 13 amino acids. About this clonotype itself: Antigen: not known.

Study-level findings and limits: Strongly correlated with naive T cell percentage was TCR beta diversity.

Each donor supplied around 10 milliliters of peripheral blood. Each sample yielded at least 5 micrograms of PBMC total RNA. Primers used in a second PCR of roughly 6 to 11 cycles were a sample-barcoded 5' primer and a J-beta primer mix. Every cDNA was tagged by a template-switch adaptor with 12 random nucleotides. A single record per CDR3 protein comes from TCRdb applying MiXCR to the 5' RACE reads. This sample has roughly 2 million distinct CDR3 sequences, with around 48% found just once. The V call is TRBV10-1, the J call TRBJ2-7; tentative D call: TRBD2 (5 bases). This clonotype originated in a woman aged 35 to 49 in good health. The sample consisted of blood. The CDR3 loop reads CASSDLTRGEQYF. CDR3 DNA sequence: TGCGCCAGCAGTGACCTCACCCGGGGCGAGCAGTACTTC.